This T cell receptor beta chain was identified during a study of blood T cell repertoires in COVID-19. Germline CDR1 is DFQATT and CDR2 is SNEGSKA (reference sequence). CDR3 length: 11 amino acids. Trimming took 7 bases from V and 2 from J, leaving 8 bases between them. The method was immunoSEQ multiplex PCR; TCRdb's version includes in-frame clones alone and lacks a portion of them. The profile shows approximately 220,000 clones, around nine tenths of them singletons. Sequencing used peripheral blood. The receptor comes from a man aged 55 to 70 who had recovered from COVID-19. The V call is TRBV20-1, the J call TRBJ1-1; D unclear. CDR3 in amino acids: CSVPGNTEAFF. The CDR3 region has the DNA TGCAGTGTTCCGGGAAACACTGAAGCTTTCTTT.